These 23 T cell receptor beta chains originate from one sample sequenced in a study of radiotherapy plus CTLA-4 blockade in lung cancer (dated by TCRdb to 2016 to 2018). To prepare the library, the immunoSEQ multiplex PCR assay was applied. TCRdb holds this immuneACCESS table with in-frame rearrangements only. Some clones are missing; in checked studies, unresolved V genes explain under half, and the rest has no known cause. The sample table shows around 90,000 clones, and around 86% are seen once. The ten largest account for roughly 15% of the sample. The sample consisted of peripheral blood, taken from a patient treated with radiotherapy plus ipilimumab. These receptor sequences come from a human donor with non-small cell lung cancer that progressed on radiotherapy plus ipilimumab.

CDR3 bases: TGTGCCAGTAGTATAGAGGGCACTGAAGCTTTCTTT. Protein sequence: CASSIEGTEAFF. The rearrangement joins TRBV19 to TRBJ1-1, with D uncertain. This CDR3 is 12 amino acids long. In germline, CDR1 is LNHDA, CDR2 SQIVND (reference sequence). V gave up 0 bases and J gave up 4 bases, with 3 bases separating them.

Here the CDR3 DNA reads TGTGCCAGCAGCTCCGGGACAGGGGTGGGTTATGGCTACACCTTC. Its translation is CASSSGTGVGYGYTF. The chain is built from TRBV28 and TRBJ1-2, with 10 bases aligning to TRBD1. V lost 6 bases and J lost 5; bases outside the gene matches: 9. Germline V gives CDR1 MDHEN, CDR2 SYDVKM. The CDR3 totals 15 residues.

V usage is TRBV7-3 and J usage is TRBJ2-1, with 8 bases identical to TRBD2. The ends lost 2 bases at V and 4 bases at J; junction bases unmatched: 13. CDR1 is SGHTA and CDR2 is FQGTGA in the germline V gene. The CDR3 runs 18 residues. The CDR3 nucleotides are TGTGCCAGCAGCTTACAATCCACTAGCGGCGGATCTTACAATGAGCAGTTCTTC. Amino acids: CASSLQSTSGGSYNEQFF.

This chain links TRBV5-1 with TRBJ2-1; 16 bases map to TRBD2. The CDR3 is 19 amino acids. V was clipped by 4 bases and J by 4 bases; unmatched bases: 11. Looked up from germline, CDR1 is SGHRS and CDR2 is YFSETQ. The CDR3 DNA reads TGCGCCAGCAGCACAGGGACTAGCGGGAGGGCCCGCATATACAATGAGCAGTTCTTC. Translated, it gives CASSTGTSGRARIYNEQFF.

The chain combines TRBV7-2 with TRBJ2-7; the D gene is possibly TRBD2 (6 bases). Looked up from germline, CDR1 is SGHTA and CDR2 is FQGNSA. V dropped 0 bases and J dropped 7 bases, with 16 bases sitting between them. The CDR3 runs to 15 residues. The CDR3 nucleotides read TGTGCCAGCAGCTTAGCTAGCGGAGGACGGGGTGAGCAGTACTTC. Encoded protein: CASSLASGGRGEQYF.

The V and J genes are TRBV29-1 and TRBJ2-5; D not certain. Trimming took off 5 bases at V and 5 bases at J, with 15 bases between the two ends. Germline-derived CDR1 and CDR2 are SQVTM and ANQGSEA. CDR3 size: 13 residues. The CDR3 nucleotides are TGCAGCGTTTACCGGGTGGCGAGTGAGACCCAGTACTTC. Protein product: CSVYRVASETQYF.

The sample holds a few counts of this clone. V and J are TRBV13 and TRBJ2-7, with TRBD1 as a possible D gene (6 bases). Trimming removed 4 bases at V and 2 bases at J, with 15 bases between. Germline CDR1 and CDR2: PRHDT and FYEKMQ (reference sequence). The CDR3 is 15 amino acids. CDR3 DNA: TGTGCCAGCAGCTGGACTGGGGGCCGCCCCTACGAGCAGTACTTC. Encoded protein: CASSWTGGRPYEQYF.

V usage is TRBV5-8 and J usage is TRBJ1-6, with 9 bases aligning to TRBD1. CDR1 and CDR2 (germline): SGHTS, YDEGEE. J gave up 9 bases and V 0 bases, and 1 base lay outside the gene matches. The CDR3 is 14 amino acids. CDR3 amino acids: CASSLGTGASPLHF. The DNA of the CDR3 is TGTGCCAGCAGCTTGGGGACAGGGGCTTCACCCCTCCACTTT.

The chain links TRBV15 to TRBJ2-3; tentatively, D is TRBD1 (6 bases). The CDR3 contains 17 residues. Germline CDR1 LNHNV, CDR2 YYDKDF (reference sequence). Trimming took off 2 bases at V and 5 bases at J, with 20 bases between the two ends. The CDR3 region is CATSRNLGAGVLDTQYF. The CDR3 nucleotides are TGTGCCACCAGCAGAAATCTCGGGGCAGGGGTTTTAGATACGCAGTATTTT.

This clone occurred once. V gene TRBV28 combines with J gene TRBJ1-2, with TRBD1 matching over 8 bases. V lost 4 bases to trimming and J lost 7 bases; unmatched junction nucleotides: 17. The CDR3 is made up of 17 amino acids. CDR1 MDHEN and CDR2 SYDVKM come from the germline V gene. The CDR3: CASSSPGQGPFSVGYTF. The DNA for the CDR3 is TGTGCCAGCAGTTCCCCTGGACAGGGCCCTTTTAGTGTTGGCTACACCTTC.

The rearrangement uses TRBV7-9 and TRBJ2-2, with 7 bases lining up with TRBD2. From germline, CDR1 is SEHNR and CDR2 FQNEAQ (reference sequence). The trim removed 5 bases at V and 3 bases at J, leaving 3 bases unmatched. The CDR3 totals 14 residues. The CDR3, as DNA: TGTGCCAGCAGCCGGGGGAGGGACACCGGGGAGCTGTTTTTT. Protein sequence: CASSRGRDTGELFF.

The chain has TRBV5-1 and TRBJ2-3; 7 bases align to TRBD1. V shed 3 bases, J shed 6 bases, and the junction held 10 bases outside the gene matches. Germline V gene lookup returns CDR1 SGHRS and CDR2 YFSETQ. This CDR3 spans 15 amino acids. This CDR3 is CASSSATQGPDTQYF. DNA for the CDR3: TGCGCCAGCAGCTCCGCTACACAGGGGCCGGATACGCAGTATTTT.

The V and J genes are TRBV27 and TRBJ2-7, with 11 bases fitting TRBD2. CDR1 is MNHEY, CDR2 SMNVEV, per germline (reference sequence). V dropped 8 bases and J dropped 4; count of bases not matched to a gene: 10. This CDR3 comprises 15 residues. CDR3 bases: TGTGCCAGCTACGGGCTAGCGGGAGGACTGTACGAGCAGTACTTC. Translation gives CASYGLAGGLYEQYF.

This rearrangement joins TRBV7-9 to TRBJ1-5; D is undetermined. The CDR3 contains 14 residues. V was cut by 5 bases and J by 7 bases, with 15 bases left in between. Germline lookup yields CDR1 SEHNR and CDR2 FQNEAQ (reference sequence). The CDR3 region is CASSPDPVGQPQHF. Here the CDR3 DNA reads TGTGCCAGCAGCCCTGATCCGGTGGGACAGCCCCAGCATTTT. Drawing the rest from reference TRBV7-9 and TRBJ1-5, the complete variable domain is DTGVSQNPRHKITKRGQNVTFRCDPISEHNRLYWYRQTLGQGPEFLTYFQNEAQLEKSRLLSDRFSAERPKGSFSTLEIQRTEQGDSAMYLCASSPDPVGQPQHFGDGTRLSIL.

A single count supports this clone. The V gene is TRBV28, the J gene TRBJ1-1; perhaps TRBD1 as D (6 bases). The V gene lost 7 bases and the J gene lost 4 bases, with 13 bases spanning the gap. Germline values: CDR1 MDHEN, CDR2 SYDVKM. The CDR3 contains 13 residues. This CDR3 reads CASNLRGGTEAFF. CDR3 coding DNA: TGTGCCAGCAACCTAAGAGGGGGCACTGAAGCTTTCTTT.

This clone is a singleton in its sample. The CDR3 DNA reads as TGCAGCGTGAACAGGGAAGGGGACACCGGGGAGCTGTTTTTT. Protein: CSVNREGDTGELFF. J is TRBJ2-2 and V is TRBV29-1, with a tentative D call TRBD1 (6 bases). The V end lost 6 bases, the J end lost 3 bases, and 14 bases lay between the germline ends. The CDR3 length is 14 residues. CDR1 SQVTM and CDR2 ANQGSEA come from the germline V gene.

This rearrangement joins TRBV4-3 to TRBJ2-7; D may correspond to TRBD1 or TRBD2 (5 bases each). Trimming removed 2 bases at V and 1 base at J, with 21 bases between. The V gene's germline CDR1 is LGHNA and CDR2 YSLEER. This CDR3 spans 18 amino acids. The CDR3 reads CASSQRVTGRSGSYEQYF. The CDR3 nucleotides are TGCGCCAGCAGCCAACGAGTAACGGGGCGGAGTGGGTCCTACGAGCAGTACTTC.

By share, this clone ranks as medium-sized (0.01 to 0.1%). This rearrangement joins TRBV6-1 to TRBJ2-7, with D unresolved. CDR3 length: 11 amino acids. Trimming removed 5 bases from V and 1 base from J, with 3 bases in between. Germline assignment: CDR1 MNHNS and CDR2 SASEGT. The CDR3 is CASSRSYEQYF. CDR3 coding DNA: TGTGCCAGCAGTAGGTCCTACGAGCAGTACTTC.

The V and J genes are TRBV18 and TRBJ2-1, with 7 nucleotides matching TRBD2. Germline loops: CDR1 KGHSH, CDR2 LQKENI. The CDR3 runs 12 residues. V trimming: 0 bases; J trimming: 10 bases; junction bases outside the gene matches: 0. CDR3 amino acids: CASSPPGLEQFF. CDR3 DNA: TGTGCCAGCTCACCACCGGGACTAGAGCAGTTCTTC.

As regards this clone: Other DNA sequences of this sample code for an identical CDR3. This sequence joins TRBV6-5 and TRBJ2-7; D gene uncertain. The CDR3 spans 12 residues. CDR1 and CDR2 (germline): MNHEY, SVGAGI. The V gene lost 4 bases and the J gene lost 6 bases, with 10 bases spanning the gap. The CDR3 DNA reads TGTGCCAGCAGTTCAGCCGGCAGCGAGCAGTACTTC. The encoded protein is CASSSAGSEQYF.

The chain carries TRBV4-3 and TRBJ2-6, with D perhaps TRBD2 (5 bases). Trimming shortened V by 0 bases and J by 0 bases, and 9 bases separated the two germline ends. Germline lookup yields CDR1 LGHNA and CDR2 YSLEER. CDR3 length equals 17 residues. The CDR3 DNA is TGCGCCAGCAGCCAAGATTCCGGGGACTCTGGGGCCAACGTCCTGACTTTC. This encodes CASSQDSGDSGANVLTF.

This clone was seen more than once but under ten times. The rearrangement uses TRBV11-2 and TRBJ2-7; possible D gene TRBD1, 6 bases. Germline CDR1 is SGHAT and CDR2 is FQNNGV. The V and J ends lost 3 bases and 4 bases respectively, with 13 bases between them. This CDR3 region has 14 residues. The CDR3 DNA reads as TGTGCCAGCAGCTTCGGCAGGCAGGGGTACGAGCAGTACTTC. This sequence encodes CASSFGRQGYEQYF.

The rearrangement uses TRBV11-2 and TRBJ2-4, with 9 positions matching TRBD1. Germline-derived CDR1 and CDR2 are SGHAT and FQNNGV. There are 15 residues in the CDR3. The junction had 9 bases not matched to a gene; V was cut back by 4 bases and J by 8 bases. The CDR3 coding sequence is TGTGCCAGCAGCTCCTGGGACAGGGATAACGACATTCAGTACTTC. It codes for CASSSWDRDNDIQYF. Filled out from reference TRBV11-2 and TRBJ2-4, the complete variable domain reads EAGVAQSPRYKIIEKRQSVAFWCNPISGHATLYWYQQILGQGPKLLIQFQNNGVVDDSQLPKDRFSAERLKGVDSTLKIQPAKLEDSAVYLCASSSWDRDNDIQYFGAGTRLSVL.